The 12 T cell receptor beta chains presented below share a single source sample, sequenced in a study of blood T cell repertoires in COVID-19. Profiling relied on immunoSEQ multiplex PCR, and the TCRdb table lists in-frame clones only, not all of them. Of some 58,000 clones listed, roughly three quarters are singletons. The sample comprised peripheral blood. These receptors all stem from a human donor in a cohort sampled during active COVID-19.

The rearrangement uses TRBV4-2 and TRBJ1-1, with 7 bases fitting TRBD1. Germline lookup yields CDR1 LGHNA and CDR2 YNFKEQ. The CDR3 sequence is 15 residues long. The V gene end was trimmed by 0 bases and the J gene end by 4 bases; junction bases not matched to a gene: 5. The CDR3 bases are TGTGCCAGCAGCCAAGAAGTCCAGGGGGGCACTGAAGCTTTCTTT. It codes for CASSQEVQGGTEAFF.

The chain couples TRBV19 to TRBJ1-5, with D perhaps TRBD1 (5 bases). CDR1 and CDR2 from the germline V gene are LNHDA and SQIVND (reference sequence). This CDR3 comprises 15 residues. The V end lost 4 bases, the J end lost 3 bases, and 13 bases lay between the germline ends. CDR3 nucleotides: TGTGCCAGTAGTACGGTCCAGGGCGCCAATCAGCCCCAGCATTTT. It specifies CASSTVQGANQPQHF.

The chain links TRBV2 to TRBJ2-3; 8 bases agree with TRBD2. Germline lookup yields CDR1 SNHLY and CDR2 FYNNEI. J gave up 7 bases and V 7 bases, and 4 bases lay outside the gene matches. CDR3 length equals 12 residues. The CDR3 DNA reads as TGTGCCAGCACCGGGACTAGAAATACGCAGTATTTT. It specifies CASTGTRNTQYF.

This chain uses TRBV6-6 with TRBJ1-2; D possibly corresponds to TRBD1 (5 bases). This CDR3 comprises 14 residues. CDR1 is MNHNY, CDR2 SVGAGI, per germline (reference sequence). Deletions cut 0 bases from V and 4 bases from J, with 9 bases between. The CDR3 here is CASSYSGGTYGYTF. DNA for the CDR3: TGTGCCAGCAGTTACTCAGGAGGGACCTATGGCTACACCTTC.

This chain joins TRBV7-2 and TRBJ2-7, with D hard to call. With 6 bases removed from V and 2 bases from J, the gap between germline ends came to 5 bases. Looked up from germline, CDR1 is SGHTA and CDR2 is FQGNSA. The CDR3 spans 11 residues. CDR3 in amino acids: CASRETYEQYF. The CDR3 DNA reads as TGTGCCAGCAGGGAGACCTACGAGCAGTACTTC.

The J gene is TRBJ1-3, the V gene TRBV7-2, with D uncertain. Trimming took off 1 base at V and 7 bases at J, with 11 bases between the two ends. This CDR3 has 14 amino acids. The germline CDR1 and CDR2 sequences are SGHTA and FQGNSA. DNA for the CDR3: TGTGCCAGCAGCTTAGTACAAATCGGGAACACCATATATTTT. It encodes CASSLVQIGNTIYF.

The chain couples TRBV20-1 to TRBJ2-2, with D unclear. V shed 3 bases and J shed 6 bases, with 17 bases lying between them. The CDR3 is 15 amino acids. The germline gives CDR1 DFQATT, CDR2 SNEGSKA (reference sequence). CDR3 DNA: TGCAGTGCTAGTCACCCGTCGCGTCCGTCCGGGGAGCTGTTTTTT. Amino acids: CSASHPSRPSGELFF.

CDR3 loop: CSVVGTGDEKLFF. CDR3 in DNA: TGCAGCGTTGTCGGGACAGGGGATGAAAAACTGTTTTTT. This chain joins TRBV29-1 and TRBJ1-4, with 10 bases matching TRBD1. V was pared by 4 bases and J by 6 bases, with 2 bases of the junction left unmatched. Germline-derived CDR1 and CDR2 are SQVTM and ANQGSEA. The CDR3 contains 13 residues.

The chain links TRBV28 to TRBJ2-2, with a weak D call TRBD2 (5 bases). The CDR3 covers 12 residues. Looked up from germline, CDR1 is MDHEN and CDR2 is SYDVKM. Trimming stripped 6 bases from V and 8 bases from J, with 10 bases between. DNA of the CDR3: TGTGCCAGCAGAGGAGGTGGGGGGGAGCTGTTTTTT. Encoded protein: CASRGGGGELFF.

This clone has just a few counts. The V gene is TRBV6-5, the J gene TRBJ1-2, with D perhaps TRBD1 (5 bases). V lost 8 bases, J lost 7 bases, and 11 bases lay in between. The CDR3 contains 11 residues. The germline V gene encodes CDR1 MNHEY and CDR2 SVGAGI. CDR3 region: CASGGDGGYTF. CDR3 DNA sequence: TGTGCCAGCGGAGGGGATGGTGGCTACACCTTC.

This clone was picked up a small number of times. J is TRBJ2-7 and V is TRBV6-6, with TRBD1 matching over 11 bases. The CDR3 loop spans 14 amino acids. Germline V gene lookup returns CDR1 MNHNY and CDR2 SVGAGI (reference sequence). Unmatched junction bases numbered 6, after V lost 4 bases and J lost 7 bases. In DNA, the CDR3 is TGTGCCAGCAGTTTGGGACAGGGGGGGAAAGAGCAGTACTTC. This codes for CASSLGQGGKEQYF.

The rearrangement joins TRBV27 to TRBJ1-3, with D perhaps matching TRBD1 (5 bases). Deletions cut 5 bases from V and 0 bases from J, with 14 bases between. This CDR3 spans 16 amino acids. The germline V gene encodes CDR1 MNHEY and CDR2 SMNVEV (reference sequence). CDR3 sequence reads: CASSRQGSNSGNTIYF. DNA of the CDR3: TGTGCCAGCAGTCGGCAGGGCTCCAACTCTGGAAACACCATATATTTT.